These T cell receptor beta chains were read from a single sample in a study of vaccination and CD4 T cells after COVID-19. TCRdb processed the PCR reads anew with MiXCR; each CDR3 protein has one entry. The sample consists of some 16,000 distinct CDR3 sequences, around 66% of them appearing once. The starting material was CD4+ T cells from blood, obtained after SARS-CoV-2 vaccination. The receptors were gathered from a human donor who had recovered from COVID-19. Each CDR3 is given with its conserved first and last residue. Fields, in order: V gene, D gene, J gene, CDR3 protein. D genes are given only for firm matches.

TRBV6-5	TRBD2	TRBJ2-3	CASSYRAGGVGDTQYF
TRBV7-2	.	TRBJ2-5	CASSLVRLAVKKTQYF
TRBV6-1	TRBD2	TRBJ2-7	CASSDPGTGTSGRIDEQYF
TRBV11-3	.	TRBJ2-7	CARDSSYEQYF
TRBV20-1	.	TRBJ1-2	CSASLQGQPTHPYGYTF
TRBV20-1	TRBD1	TRBJ2-7	CSARLRGQGYEQYF
TRBV20-1	TRBD2	TRBJ2-5	CSARGGRGGETQYF
TRBV2	TRBD2	TRBJ2-5	CASLLGGSGKEETQYF
TRBV2	.	TRBJ1-2	CASSSRAEVGNGYTF
TRBV7-9	.	TRBJ1-5	CASSKNTDSNQPQHF
TRBV28	.	TRBJ2-2	CASSFTALTNTGELFF
TRBV30	TRBD1	TRBJ1-1	CAWIPDRGGGTEAFF
TRBV28	TRBD1	TRBJ2-3	CASKGQGSTDTQYF
TRBV28	.	TRBJ1-5	CASSRGGSNQPQHF
TRBV20-1	TRBD1	TRBJ1-1	CSARSGQLTEAFF
TRBV19	.	TRBJ2-4	CASSIQAGAKNIQYF
TRBV11-3	TRBD1	TRBJ2-1	CASSQLTGVGEQFF
TRBV28	.	TRBJ1-5	CASSFARGGNQPQHF
TRBV7-9	.	TRBJ2-7	CASSFGRSSYEQYF
TRBV12-3/TRBV12-4	.	TRBJ1-2	CASSLRRQYGYTF
TRBV7-2	.	TRBJ1-3	CASSLTRGNTIYF
TRBV24-1	.	TRBJ2-6	CATSLGGGGANVLTF
TRBV20-1	TRBD1	TRBJ2-7	CSAPSTGQSTGQYF
TRBV5-1	TRBD2	TRBJ2-1	CASSLGTSGAYNEQFF
TRBV6-5	.	TRBJ1-1	CASSSTGETEAFF
TRBV28	.	TRBJ2-7	CASSRSPSTVTSYEQYF
TRBV5-4	TRBD1	TRBJ2-7	CASSFGQGPEQYF
TRBV20-1	TRBD2	TRBJ2-3	CSAKTSGREGSTDTQYF
TRBV30	TRBD1	TRBJ1-6	CAWSVGQENSPLHF
TRBV20-1	.	TRBJ1-1	CSAVDGRKGYTEAFF
TRBV27	.	TRBJ1-5	CASTRRPTGKPADQPQHF
TRBV7-2	.	TRBJ1-2	CASSLNRNYGYTF
TRBV20-1	.	TRBJ2-5	CSANDMVYQETQYF
TRBV30	TRBD1	TRBJ1-1	CAWSGQAEAFF
TRBV7-8	.	TRBJ1-2	CASSIDSNYGYTF
TRBV27	.	TRBJ2-2	CASIAGNTGELFF
TRBV5-1	.	TRBJ1-2	CASSPEGVANYGYTF
TRBV10-3	.	TRBJ2-3	CATTDRDTQYF
TRBV20-1	.	TRBJ1-5	CSASRVANNQPQHF
TRBV7-9	.	TRBJ2-1	CASSTNARRSYNEQFF
TRBV20-1	TRBD2	TRBJ2-1	CSATSGTSGYNEQFF
TRBV7-2	TRBD2	TRBJ2-7	CASSPQGGASYEQYF
TRBV6-1	.	TRBJ1-2	CASSHGQRYGYTF
TRBV11-2	.	TRBJ1-3	CASSQGNTIYF
TRBV21-1	.	TRBJ2-1	CASNLLYNEQFF